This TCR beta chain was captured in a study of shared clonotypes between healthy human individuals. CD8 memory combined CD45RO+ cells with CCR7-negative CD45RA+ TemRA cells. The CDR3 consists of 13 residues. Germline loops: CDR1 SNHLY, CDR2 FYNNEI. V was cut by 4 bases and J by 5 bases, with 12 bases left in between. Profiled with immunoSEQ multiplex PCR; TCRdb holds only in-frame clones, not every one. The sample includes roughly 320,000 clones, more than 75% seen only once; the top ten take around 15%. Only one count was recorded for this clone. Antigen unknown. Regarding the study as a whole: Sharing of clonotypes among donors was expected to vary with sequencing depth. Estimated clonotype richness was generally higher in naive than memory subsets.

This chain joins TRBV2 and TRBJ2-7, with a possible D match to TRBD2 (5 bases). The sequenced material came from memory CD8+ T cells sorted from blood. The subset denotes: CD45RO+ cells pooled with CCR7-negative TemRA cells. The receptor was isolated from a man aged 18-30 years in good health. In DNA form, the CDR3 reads TGTGCCAGCAGTGGGACGGGGTTCAACGAGCAGTACTTC. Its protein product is CASSGTGFNEQYF.